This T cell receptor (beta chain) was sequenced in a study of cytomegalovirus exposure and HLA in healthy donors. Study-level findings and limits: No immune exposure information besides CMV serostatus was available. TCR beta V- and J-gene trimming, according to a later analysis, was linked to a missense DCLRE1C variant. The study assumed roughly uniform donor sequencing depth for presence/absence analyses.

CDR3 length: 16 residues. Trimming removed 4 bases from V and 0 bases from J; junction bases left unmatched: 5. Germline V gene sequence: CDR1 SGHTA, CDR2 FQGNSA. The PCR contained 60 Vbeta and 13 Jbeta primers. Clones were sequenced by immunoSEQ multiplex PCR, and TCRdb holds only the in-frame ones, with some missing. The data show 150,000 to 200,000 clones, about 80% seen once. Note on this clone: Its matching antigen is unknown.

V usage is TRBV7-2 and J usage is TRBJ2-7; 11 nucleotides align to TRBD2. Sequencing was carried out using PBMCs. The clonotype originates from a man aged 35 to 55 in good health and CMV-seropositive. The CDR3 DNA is TGTGCCAGCAGCTCCATGGGGACTAGCGGCTCCTACGAGCAGTACTTC. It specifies CASSSMGTSGSYEQYF.